This TCR beta chain was identified during a study of shared T cell receptors in the human thymus. The table came from immunoSEQ multiplex PCR; TCRdb's copy has only in-frame clones and leaves some out. Here the sample spans about 380,000 clones, approximately 95% being singletons. The count of this clone is one. The CDR3 sequence is 15 residues long. CDR1 is SGHDT and CDR2 is YYEEEE in the germline V gene. The V segment lost 5 bases and the J segment 2 bases; nucleotides outside the gene matches: 6. The sequencing input was thymocytes. The V call is TRBV5-6, the J call TRBJ2-7; 11 nucleotides align to TRBD2. This TCR came from a human donor. In DNA, the CDR3 is TGTGCCAGCAGATTCGGGACTAGCGGAACCTACGAGCAGTACTTC. It specifies CASRFGTSGTYEQYF.